Below are 26 T cell receptor beta chains sequenced from a single sample in a study of cytomegalovirus exposure and HLA in healthy donors. With 60 Vbeta and 13 Jbeta primers, the PCR was carried out. TCRdb's table, derived via immunoSEQ multiplex PCR, lists solely in-frame clones and lacks some. The top ten clones hold 10% to 11% of a sample with 90,000 to 150,000 clones, 77% of them seen once. The sequencing sample was made of PBMCs. The origin of the receptors is a man in his forties in good health and CMV-seropositive.

J is TRBJ1-1 and V is TRBV28; 8 bases are shared with TRBD1. The junction had 3 bases not matched to a gene; V was cut back by 2 bases and J by 1 base. CDR3 length: 15 amino acids. The germline CDR1 and CDR2 sequences are MDHEN and SYDVKM. DNA for the CDR3: TGTGCCAGCAGTTTAGCCGGGACAGGGAACACTGAAGCTTTCTTT. This gives the protein CASSLAGTGNTEAFF. The entire variable domain, with the rest obtained from reference TRBV28 and TRBJ1-1, is as follows: DVKVTQSSRYLVKRTGEKVFLECVQDMDHENMFWYRQDPGLGLRLIYFSYDVKMKEKGDIPEGYSVSREKKERFSLILESASTNQTSMYLCASSLAGTGNTEAFFGQGTRLTVV.

To note about this clone: At one end, the junction sequence differs from germline, possibly due to a read error. This chain links TRBV7-9 with TRBJ2-7; TRBD1 matches 7 bases. CDR3 length: 12 residues. Germline values: CDR1 SEHNR, CDR2 FQNEAQ (reference sequence). The CDR3 here is CSSSLQGHEQYF. The CDR3 region has the DNA TGTTCCAGCAGCTTACAGGGGCACGAGCAGTACTTC.

The chain joins TRBV7-9 to TRBJ1-4, with D possibly being TRBD1 (5 bases). The CDR3 extends over 14 amino acids. V lost 0 bases and J lost 11, with 13 bases in between. Germline CDR1 reads SEHNR; CDR2 reads FQNEAQ (reference sequence). The CDR3: CASSLAGPGWKLFF. CDR3 bases: TGTGCCAGCAGCTTAGCGGGGCCAGGTTGGAAACTGTTTTTT.

This chain joins TRBV7-2 and TRBJ1-4; a weak D match, TRBD1 (6 bases). Per germline, CDR1 SGHTA and CDR2 FQGNSA. V was pared by 1 base and J by 0 bases, with 12 bases between. The CDR3 is 17 amino acids. The CDR3 spells CASSLGYRVTTNEKLFF. For the CDR3, the DNA is TGTGCCAGCAGCTTAGGTTACAGGGTCACAACTAATGAAAAACTGTTTTTT.

This clone was observed once. The chain carries TRBV19 and TRBJ1-1; D possibly corresponds to TRBD1 (6 bases). V lost 7 bases, J lost 6 bases, and 27 bases lay in between. CDR1 and CDR2 (germline): LNHDA, SQIVND (reference sequence). This CDR3 has 17 amino acids. The CDR3 coding sequence is TGTGCCAGTACCGCCGGGACACCAGCGCGGGGGGCGGCTGAAGCTTTCTTT. This translates into CASTAGTPARGAAEAFF.

The V call is TRBV10-3, the J call TRBJ2-1; possibly TRBD1 for D (6 bases). Germline loops: CDR1 ENHRY, CDR2 SYGVKD. Trimming took off 4 bases at V and 0 bases at J, with 19 bases between the two ends. The CDR3 runs to 18 residues. The chain's CDR3 is CAISGDTEDFVSYNEQFF. CDR3 nucleotide sequence: TGTGCCATCAGTGGGGACACTGAGGATTTCGTCTCCTACAATGAGCAGTTCTTC.

The gene calls are TRBV4-1 and TRBJ2-3; D not resolved. Trimming stripped 0 bases from V and 4 bases from J, with 8 bases between. Germline V CDR1 and CDR2: MGHRA, YSYEKL. This CDR3 is 14 amino acids long. The CDR3 loop is CASSQDRVADTQYF. CDR3 nucleotides: TGCGCCAGCAGCCAAGATCGGGTTGCAGATACGCAGTATTTT.

V gene TRBV11-2 combines with J gene TRBJ2-5; D is possibly TRBD1 (6 bases). CDR1 and CDR2 (germline): SGHAT, FQNNGV. V dropped 5 bases and J dropped 0 bases, with 10 bases sitting between them. The CDR3 has 14 amino acids. The CDR3 sequence is CASSTRQDQETQYF. The CDR3 nucleotides read TGTGCCAGCAGCACCAGACAGGACCAAGAGACCCAGTACTTC.

The chain is built from TRBV5-1 and TRBJ1-1, with D perhaps TRBD1 (6 bases). The CDR3 covers 17 residues. V was trimmed by 4 bases and J by 2 bases, leaving 21 bases between them. The germline CDR1 and CDR2 sequences are SGHRS and YFSETQ. The CDR3 spells CASSPRTDPLSNTEAFF. The CDR3 DNA is TGCGCCAGCAGCCCTAGGACAGATCCCCTTTCCAACACTGAAGCTTTCTTT.

V usage is TRBV27 and J usage is TRBJ1-6, with 7 bases identical to TRBD1. The V gene end was trimmed by 2 bases and the J gene end by 6 bases; junction bases not matched to a gene: 4. The CDR3 sequence is 15 residues long. Germline V gene sequence: CDR1 MNHEY, CDR2 SMNVEV (reference sequence). The CDR3 DNA reads as TGTGCCAGCAGTTTACAGGGGGTCCGTAATTCACCCCTCCACTTT. Residues: CASSLQGVRNSPLHF.

The chain couples TRBV5-1 to TRBJ1-4; 7 bases map to TRBD1. V lost 3 bases, J lost 8 bases, and 7 bases stayed unmatched. CDR1 and CDR2 from the germline V gene are SGHRS and YFSETQ. There are 14 residues in the CDR3. Here the CDR3 DNA reads TGCGCCAGCAGCTCAGGGGGTGTTTCGGAAAAACTGTTTTTT. Encoded protein: CASSSGGVSEKLFF.

The V gene is TRBV15, the J gene TRBJ1-2, with 10 bases aligning to TRBD1. The CDR3 is 16 amino acids. Trimming took 1 base from V and 6 from J; bases not matched to a gene: 8. CDR1 and CDR2 (germline): LNHNV, YYDKDF (reference sequence). This CDR3 is CATSRVPSDRGHGYTF. As DNA, the CDR3 is TGTGCCACCAGCAGAGTACCCTCCGACAGGGGGCATGGCTACACCTTC.

The chain combines TRBV9 with TRBJ2-5, with 7 bases matching TRBD2. Unmatched junction bases numbered 14, after V lost 1 base and J lost 5 bases. Germline V gene lookup returns CDR1 SGDLS and CDR2 YYNGEE. The CDR3 spans 17 residues. CDR3 in amino acids: CASSVTPMGGAGETQYF. The CDR3 bases are TGTGCCAGCAGCGTAACCCCAATGGGAGGGGCCGGGGAGACCCAGTACTTC.

In regard to this clone: The sample carries other DNA sequences with the same CDR3. CDR3 in amino acids: CASSQDFADAYNEQFF. The CDR3 nucleotides read TGTGCCAGCAGCCAAGATTTTGCAGATGCCTACAATGAGCAGTTCTTC. The chain links TRBV4-2 to TRBJ2-1; D unresolved. Germline V gives CDR1 LGHNA, CDR2 YNFKEQ. The CDR3 is 16 residues long. Trimming removed 0 bases from V and 2 bases from J, with 11 bases in between.

This CDR3 is CASSRDRASNQPQHF. CDR3 coding DNA: TGTGCCAGCAGTAGGGACAGGGCCAGCAATCAGCCCCAGCATTTT. The chain employs TRBV28 and TRBJ1-5; 9 nucleotides align to TRBD1. Trimming cost V 5 bases and J 1 base; bases outside gene matches: 3. This CDR3 spans 15 amino acids. CDR1 MDHEN and CDR2 SYDVKM come from the germline V gene.

The J gene is TRBJ1-4, the V gene TRBV4-1; TRBD1 is a possible D gene (6 bases). The CDR3 is 17 residues long. V was trimmed by 1 base and J by 2 bases, leaving 14 bases between them. CDR1 MGHRA and CDR2 YSYEKL come from the germline V gene. In nucleotides, the CDR3 is TGCGCCAGCAGCCAAGGCCCCAACAGGGAGACTAATGAAAAACTGTTTTTT. This codes for CASSQGPNRETNEKLFF.

The V and J genes are TRBV28 and TRBJ2-7; 8 nucleotides agree with TRBD1. This CDR3 region has 15 residues. Germline V lookup: CDR1 MDHEN, CDR2 SYDVKM. J gave up 4 bases and V 2 bases, and 7 bases lay outside the gene matches. For the CDR3, the DNA is TGTGCCAGCAGTTTACTGGCAGGGGGCATGTACGAGCAGTACTTC. Translating gives CASSLLAGGMYEQYF.

The rearrangement links TRBV4-2 to TRBJ1-1; possibly TRBD1 for D (5 bases). V was trimmed by 1 base and J by 4 bases, leaving 7 bases between them. Germline-derived CDR1 and CDR2 are LGHNA and YNFKEQ. The CDR3 contains 13 residues. CDR3 region: CASSQVTGTEAFF. The DNA of the CDR3 is TGTGCCAGCAGCCAAGTCACAGGCACTGAAGCTTTCTTT.

The chain carries TRBV4-3 and TRBJ2-3, with 9 nucleotides matching TRBD2. V gave up 1 base and J gave up 0 bases; unmatched junction bases: 2. Germline values: CDR1 LGHNA, CDR2 YSLEER. This CDR3 has 16 residues. The chain's CDR3 is CASSQALAGSTDTQYF. Here the CDR3 DNA reads TGCGCCAGCAGCCAAGCGCTAGCGGGGAGCACAGATACGCAGTATTTT.

This sequence joins TRBV15 and TRBJ1-1; D gene unclear. The CDR3 extends over 15 amino acids. The V end lost 1 base, the J end lost 1 base, and 10 bases lay between the germline ends. Germline loops: CDR1 LNHNV, CDR2 YYDKDF (reference sequence). The chain's CDR3 is CATSRGTTQNTEAFF. In nucleotides, the CDR3 is TGTGCCACCAGCAGAGGAACAACCCAGAACACTGAAGCTTTCTTT. The full variable domain, its missing parts supplied by reference TRBV15 and TRBJ1-1, is DAMVIQNPRYQVTQFGKPVTLSCSQTLNHNVMYWYQQKSSQAPKLLFHYYDKDFNNEADTPDNFQSRRPNTSFCFLDIRSPGLGDTAMYLCATSRGTTQNTEAFFGQGTRLTVV.

The gene calls are TRBV11-2 and TRBJ2-1, with 10 bases identical to TRBD2. Germline CDR1 is SGHAT and CDR2 is FQNNGV. Trimming at V came to 5 bases and at J to 3 bases, leaving 10 bases not matched to a gene. This CDR3 spans 17 amino acids. CDR3 amino acids: CASSPRTSGILYNEQFF. DNA of the CDR3: TGTGCCAGCAGCCCACGAACTAGCGGGATACTCTACAATGAGCAGTTCTTC. The whole variable domain, remainder taken from reference TRBV11-2 and TRBJ2-1, is EAGVAQSPRYKIIEKRQSVAFWCNPISGHATLYWYQQILGQGPKLLIQFQNNGVVDDSQLPKDRFSAERLKGVDSTLKIQPAKLEDSAVYLCASSPRTSGILYNEQFFGPGTRLTVL.

In DNA, the CDR3 is TGTGCCAGCAGCTCCGATCCCGGGGCCGGGGAGCTGTTTTTT. It specifies CASSSDPGAGELFF. This chain connects TRBV7-3 to TRBJ2-2, with D perhaps matching TRBD2 (5 bases). This CDR3 contains 14 residues. Trimming removed 4 bases from V and 6 bases from J, with 12 bases in between. CDR1 and CDR2 from the germline V gene are SGHTA and FQGTGA.

This chain connects TRBV5-5 to TRBJ2-2; 11 nucleotides align to TRBD1. Looked up from germline, CDR1 is SGHKS and CDR2 is YYEKEE (reference sequence). Trimming cost V 5 bases and J 0 bases; bases outside gene matches: 6. The CDR3 is 17 amino acids. CDR3 in DNA: TGTGCCAGCAGGGAGGGACAGGGGGTACCGAACACCGGGGAGCTGTTTTTT. Amino acids: CASREGQGVPNTGELFF. The variable domain in full, completed from reference TRBV5-5 and TRBJ2-2, reads DAGVTQSPTHLIKTRGQQVTLRCSPISGHKSVSWYQQVLGQGPQFIFQYYEKEERGRGNFPDRFSARQFPNYSSELNVNALLLGDSALYLCASREGQGVPNTGELFFGEGSRLTVL.

The genes are TRBV4-1 and TRBJ2-2; D may be TRBD2 (5 bases). V was clipped by 7 bases and J by 5 bases, with 14 bases between them. This CDR3 comprises 14 residues. Germline CDR1 and CDR2: MGHRA and YSYEKL. The CDR3 DNA reads as TGCGCCAGCAAAGAGGGTTTGGGAACCGGGGAGCTGTTTTTT. It is translated as CASKEGLGTGELFF.

This clone was recorded a few times. This chain links TRBV6-6 with TRBJ1-5, with unresolved D. From germline, CDR1 is MNHNY and CDR2 SVGAGI (reference sequence). Deletions cut 5 bases from V and 3 bases from J, with 8 bases between. There are 13 residues in the CDR3. CDR3 loop: CASSRVNNQPQHF. The CDR3 bases are TGTGCCAGCAGTCGAGTGAACAATCAGCCCCAGCATTTT.

The V and J genes are TRBV7-8 and TRBJ2-2; D uncertain. The CDR3 consists of 15 residues. Germline assignment: CDR1 SGHVS and CDR2 FQNEAQ. The V and J ends lost 5 bases and 4 bases respectively, with 14 bases between them. The CDR3, as DNA: TGTGCCAGCAGCCAGACATCTCTCATCACCGGGGAGCTGTTTTTT. This translates into CASSQTSLITGELFF.